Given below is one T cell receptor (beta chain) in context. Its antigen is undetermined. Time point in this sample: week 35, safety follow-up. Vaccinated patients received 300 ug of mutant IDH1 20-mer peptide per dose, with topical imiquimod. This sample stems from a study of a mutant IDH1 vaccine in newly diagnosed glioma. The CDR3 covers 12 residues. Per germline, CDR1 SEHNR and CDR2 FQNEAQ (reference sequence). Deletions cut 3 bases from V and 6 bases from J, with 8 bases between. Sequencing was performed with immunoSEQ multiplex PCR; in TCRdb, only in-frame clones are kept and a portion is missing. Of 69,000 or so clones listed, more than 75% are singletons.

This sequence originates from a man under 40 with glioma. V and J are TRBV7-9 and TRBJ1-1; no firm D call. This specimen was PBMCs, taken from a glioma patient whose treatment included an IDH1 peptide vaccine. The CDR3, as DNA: TGTGCCAGCAGCTTTGGAGTTTCTGAAGCTTTCTTT. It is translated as CASSFGVSEAFF.